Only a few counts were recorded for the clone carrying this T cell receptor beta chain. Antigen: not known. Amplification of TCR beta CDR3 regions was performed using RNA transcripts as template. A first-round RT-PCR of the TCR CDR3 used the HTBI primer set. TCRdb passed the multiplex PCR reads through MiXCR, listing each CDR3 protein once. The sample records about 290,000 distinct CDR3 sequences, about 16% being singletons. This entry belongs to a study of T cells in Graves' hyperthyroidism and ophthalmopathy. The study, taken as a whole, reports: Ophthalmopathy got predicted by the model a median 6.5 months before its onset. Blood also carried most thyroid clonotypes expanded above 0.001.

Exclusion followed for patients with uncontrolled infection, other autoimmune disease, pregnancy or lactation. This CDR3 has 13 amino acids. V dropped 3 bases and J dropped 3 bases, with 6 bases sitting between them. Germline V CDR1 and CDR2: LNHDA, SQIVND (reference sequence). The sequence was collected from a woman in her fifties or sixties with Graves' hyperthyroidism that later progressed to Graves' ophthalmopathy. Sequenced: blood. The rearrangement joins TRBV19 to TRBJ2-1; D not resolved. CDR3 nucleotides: TGTGCCAGTAGTATCGGGTACTACAATGAGCAGTTCTTC. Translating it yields CASSIGYYNEQFF.